One sample yielded the 21 T cell receptor beta chains listed below, sequenced in a study of beta chain features in type 1 diabetes (dated by TCRdb to 2016 to 2018). Broader findings and caveats from the paper: A moderate but significant shortening of TCRB CDR3 length was observed in type 1 diabetes patients in all four CD4+ subsets.

Libraries came from the immunoSEQ multiplex PCR assay. All of the isolated RNA was reverse transcribed with the High Capacity cDNA Reverse Transcription Kit, so expressed TCRB transcripts were sequenced. TCRdb provides this immuneACCESS table in a form limited to in-frame rearrangements. Some clones are lacking; in checked studies, under half of them reflect an unresolved V gene, and why the rest are absent is not known. Recorded for this sample are about 640,000 clones; 9.5% to 15% of them occurred a single time. The ten largest clones capture around 0.12% of the sample. No antigen is known for these receptors. Sequenced: naive CD4+ T cells from blood. Taken with the paper, the label for cell subset or site translates to: true naive CD4+ T cells. These receptors all come from a man under 40 with type 1 diabetes.

There are a few counts of this clone. The V gene is TRBV27, the J gene TRBJ2-3; D uncertain. The CDR3 is made up of 17 amino acids. Trimming cost V 2 bases and J 3 bases, with 18 bases left between them. Germline CDR1 reads MNHEY; CDR2 reads SMNVEV (reference sequence). The CDR3 DNA follows: TGTGCCAGCAGTTTAGTTTTGGGCCAAGGGCAAACAGATACGCAGTATTTT. Protein sequence: CASSLVLGQGQTDTQYF.

The chain joins TRBV28 to TRBJ2-1, with D possibly being TRBD1 or TRBD2 (5 bases each). The CDR3 length is 13 residues. Trimming took 8 bases from V and 7 from J, leaving 15 bases between them. From germline, CDR1 is MDHEN and CDR2 SYDVKM. This chain's CDR3 is CASSWDHLNEQFF. The DNA for the CDR3 is TGTGCCAGCTCGTGGGACCATCTTAATGAGCAGTTCTTC.

This clone has more than one count but fewer than ten. As DNA, the CDR3 is TGTGCCTCAGGCCCAGGGGGTATGGCTAACTATGGCTACACCTTC. It codes for CASGPGGMANYGYTF. V usage is TRBV28 and J usage is TRBJ1-2, with TRBD1 identical over 7 bases. CDR1 and CDR2 from the germline V gene are MDHEN and SYDVKM. This CDR3 contains 15 residues. J gave up 0 bases and V 11 bases, and 12 bases lay outside the gene matches.

This clone has just a few counts. The chain couples TRBV6-6 to TRBJ2-7; 8 nucleotides line up with TRBD1. Losses at the gene ends were 4 bases for V and 3 bases for J; bases not matched to a gene: 8. The CDR3 is 15 amino acids. Germline V lookup: CDR1 MNHNY, CDR2 SVGAGI (reference sequence). The CDR3 bases are TGTGCCAGCAGTTTGAGAGGACAGGGAGTCTACGAGCAGTACTTC. It encodes CASSLRGQGVYEQYF.

This clone was found a few times. Sequence at one end of the junction differs from germline and may be a read error. The genes are TRBV10-3 and TRBJ2-7; unclear D gene. Germline V gene data show CDR1 as ENHRY and CDR2 as SYGVKD. CDR3 size: 14 residues. CDR3 DNA: TGTGCCATTAGTGCCTCAACATCCTCCTACGAGCAGTACTTC. Its translation: CAISASTSSYEQYF.

The chain recombines TRBV6-4 with TRBJ2-1; 7 bases agree with TRBD1. The CDR3 consists of 14 residues. Germline values: CDR1 MRHNA, CDR2 SNTAGT. J gave up 2 bases and V 5 bases, and 3 bases lay outside the gene matches. CDR3 sequence reads: CASSRDRAYNEQFF. The CDR3 DNA sequence: TGTGCCAGCAGTCGCGACAGGGCCTACAATGAGCAGTTCTTC.

This clone was observed a few times. The sample has other DNA sequences that encode this CDR3 too. This sequence joins TRBV6-5 and TRBJ2-2; 7 bases are shared with TRBD1. Germline CDR1 is MNHEY and CDR2 is SVGAGI. This CDR3 has 15 amino acids. V lost 5 bases to trimming and J lost 1 base; unmatched junction nucleotides: 4. CDR3 sequence reads: CASSPRTGNTGELFF. In DNA, the CDR3 is TGTGCCAGCAGTCCCCGGACAGGGAACACCGGGGAGCTGTTTTTT.

This clone was found a few times. This same CDR3 is encoded by further DNA sequences in the sample. The chain carries TRBV7-9 and TRBJ1-1; D may be TRBD1 (5 bases). Germline CDR1 SEHNR, CDR2 FQNEAQ (reference sequence). V shed 3 bases and J shed 1 base, with 6 bases lying between them. The CDR3 has 13 amino acids. Written as DNA, the CDR3 is TGTGCCAGCAGCTTGGGACGGAACACTGAAGCTTTCTTT. Amino acids: CASSLGRNTEAFF.

This clone was detected only a few times. The chain joins TRBV9 to TRBJ1-3; no firm D call. The CDR3 contains 15 residues. Germline-derived CDR1 and CDR2 are SGDLS and YYNGEE. V lost 1 base and J 4 bases, leaving 12 bases between the germline ends. In DNA, the CDR3 is TGTGCCAGCAGCGTATCCGACACGTCCGGAAACACCATATATTTT. This codes for CASSVSDTSGNTIYF.

Notes on this clone: The same CDR3 can be traced to other DNA sequences in this sample. V and J are TRBV5-1 and TRBJ2-3, with unresolved D. Looked up from germline, CDR1 is SGHRS and CDR2 is YFSETQ. The V gene lost 0 bases and the J gene lost 4 bases, with 3 bases spanning the gap. The CDR3 spans 12 residues. The CDR3 nucleotides read TGCGCCAGCAGCTTGGGGGCAGATACGCAGTATTTT. Residues: CASSLGADTQYF. The variable domain in full, completed from reference TRBV5-1 and TRBJ2-3, reads KAGVTQTPRYLIKTRGQQVTLSCSPISGHRSVSWYQQTPGQGLQFLFEYFSETQRNKGNFPGRFSGRQFSNSRSEMNVSTLELGDSALYLCASSLGADTQYFGPGTRLTVL.

The table lists this clone with a few counts. Written as DNA, the CDR3 is TGTGCCAGCAGCTTGGGACAGGGGGCTATTTTTGACTATGGCTACACCTTC. The encoded protein is CASSLGQGAIFDYGYTF. The chain couples TRBV7-8 to TRBJ1-2, with 12 bases aligning to TRBD1. The length of the CDR3 is 17 residues. The germline gives CDR1 SGHVS, CDR2 FQNEAQ. Germline trimming cut 3 bases from V and 3 bases from J; bases unmatched to any gene: 8.

This clone was observed a few times. The chain uses TRBV4-2 and TRBJ2-7; D not resolved. The V end was cut by 7 bases, the J end by 5 bases, with 18 bases between. CDR1 is LGHNA and CDR2 is YNFKEQ in the germline V gene. This CDR3 spans 14 amino acids. The CDR3 sequence: CASIPRVTFHEQYF. In DNA form, the CDR3 reads TGTGCCAGCATCCCAAGGGTAACCTTCCACGAGCAGTACTTC.

The CDR3: CASSLSTRSNYGYTF. DNA of the CDR3: TGTGCCAGCAGTTTATCCACCAGGAGTAACTATGGCTACACCTTC. The chain links TRBV28 to TRBJ1-2; no clear D. This CDR3 is built from 15 residues. Trimming took 1 base from V and 1 from J, leaving 10 bases between them. Germline V lookup: CDR1 MDHEN, CDR2 SYDVKM.

As regards this clone: Within the sample, other DNA sequences also encode this same CDR3. The chain joins TRBV6-5 to TRBJ2-1; D is perhaps TRBD1 or TRBD2 (5 bases each). V was clipped by 2 bases and J by 0 bases, with 5 bases between them. Germline assignment: CDR1 MNHEY and CDR2 SVGAGI. The CDR3 spans 14 residues. The CDR3 sequence is CASSYGGSYNEQFF. As DNA, the CDR3 is TGTGCCAGCAGTTACGGGGGCTCCTACAATGAGCAGTTCTTC.

This clone occurred a few times. The chain carries TRBV2 and TRBJ2-3; unclear D gene. With 8 bases removed from V and 4 bases from J, the gap between germline ends came to 13 bases. Germline CDR1 and CDR2: SNHLY and FYNNEI. The CDR3 contains 13 residues. CDR3 residues: CASGVPPADTQYF. CDR3 bases: TGTGCCAGCGGGGTCCCCCCGGCAGATACGCAGTATTTT.

The table lists this clone with a few counts. This chain's CDR3 is CASSESGQGARTQYF. In DNA, the CDR3 is TGTGCCAGCAGTGAATCGGGACAGGGGGCTCGGACGCAGTATTTT. This rearrangement joins TRBV25-1 to TRBJ2-3; 12 bases agree with TRBD1. The ends lost 1 base at V and 9 bases at J; junction bases unmatched: 5. CDR1 and CDR2 (germline): MGHDK, SYGVNS. The CDR3 is 15 residues long.

The genes are TRBV5-4 and TRBJ1-4; tentative D call: TRBD1 (6 bases). Germline CDR1 reads SGHNT; CDR2 reads YYREEE (reference sequence). Trimming removed 0 bases from V and 7 bases from J, with 13 bases in between. The CDR3 sequence is 15 residues long. This CDR3 is CASSLAMGGSEKLFF. The CDR3 bases are TGTGCCAGCAGCTTGGCGATGGGGGGCAGTGAAAAACTGTTTTTT.

This clone occurred a few times. The rearrangement links TRBV5-1 to TRBJ1-2, with D uncertain. This CDR3 has 15 amino acids. CDR1 and CDR2 from the germline V gene are SGHRS and YFSETQ. Trimming pared 0 bases from V and 0 bases from J, leaving 9 bases between. This chain's CDR3 is CASSLEPLTNYGYTF. The CDR3 coding sequence is TGCGCCAGCAGCTTGGAGCCGTTAACTAACTATGGCTACACCTTC.

The table lists this clone with a few counts. The chain uses TRBV7-2 and TRBJ1-6; tentative D call: TRBD1 (6 bases). The V end lost 4 bases, the J end lost 9 bases, and 13 bases lay between the germline ends. The germline gives CDR1 SGHTA, CDR2 FQGNSA. The CDR3 totals 14 residues. The chain's CDR3 is CASSSNTGFSPLHF. The CDR3 DNA reads TGTGCCAGCAGCTCCAATACAGGGTTTTCACCCCTCCACTTT.

The chain uses TRBV19 and TRBJ1-5; possibly TRBD1 for D (5 bases). This CDR3 has 13 residues. Germline V lookup: CDR1 LNHDA, CDR2 SQIVND (reference sequence). V lost 3 bases to trimming and J lost 5 bases, with 8 bases between them. Written as DNA, the CDR3 is TGTGCCAGTAGTATTGGAGGGGATCAGCCCCAGCATTTT. Protein sequence: CASSIGGDQPQHF.

This rearrangement joins TRBV6-1 to TRBJ1-2; D is possibly TRBD1 (5 bases). The V gene lost 8 bases and the J gene lost 4 bases, with 17 bases spanning the gap. The CDR3 is 14 residues long. Germline-derived CDR1 and CDR2 are MNHNS and SASEGT. CDR3: CASQLRQKLYGYTF. The CDR3 DNA is TGTGCCAGCCAACTAAGACAGAAACTCTATGGCTACACCTTC.